Each of the 26 T cell receptor beta chains below was sequenced from the same sample in a study of molecular identifiers for immune sequencing clone quantification. TCRdb reprocessed the PCR reads with MiXCR, giving one entry per CDR3 protein. The table shows approximately 54,000 distinct CDR3 sequences, with about 23% occurring only once. The material sequenced was naive CD8+ T cells from blood, with Jurkat cell RNA spiked in. The subset denotes: FACS-sorted CD8+CD4-CCR7+CD45RA+ naive T cells. The receptors derive from a human donor in good health. Some libraries in this study had Jurkat cell RNA spiked in.

For this clonotype: This may come from a read error, since a much larger clone is one base off. CDR3 bases: TGCGCCGGCAGCCAGGGACTAGCGGGAGAATCCACCTACGAGCAGTACTTC. It translates to CAGSQGLAGESTYEQYF. The gene calls are TRBV4-3 and TRBJ2-7, with TRBD2 identical over 14 bases. The CDR3 spans 17 residues. Germline values: CDR1 LGHNA, CDR2 YSLEER.

This clonotype was seen repeatedly, ten times or more. The chain employs TRBV4-2 and TRBJ2-1; D not certain. The V gene's germline CDR1 is LGHNA and CDR2 YNFKEQ. V lost 0 bases to trimming and J lost 8 bases, with 11 bases between them. This CDR3 has 14 residues. The CDR3 loop is CASSQDSEQDEQFF. The CDR3 bases are TGTGCCAGCAGCCAAGATTCGGAGCAAGATGAGCAGTTCTTC.

This clonotype appeared many times. V usage is TRBV7-2 and J usage is TRBJ2-5; D tentatively fits TRBD1 or TRBD2 (5 bases each). CDR3 length equals 16 residues. Germline lookup yields CDR1 SGHTA and CDR2 FQGNSA. V was cut by 3 bases and J by 5 bases, with 19 bases left in between. The CDR3 here is CASSLGVGGLSETQYF. The CDR3 DNA reads as TGTGCCAGCAGCTTGGGGGTTGGCGGACTGAGCGAGACCCAGTACTTC. Drawing the rest from reference TRBV7-2 and TRBJ2-5, the complete variable domain is GAGVSQSPSNKVTEKGKDVELRCDPISGHTALYWYRQSLGQGLEFLIYFQGNSAPDKSGLPSDRFSAERTGGSVSTLTIQRTQQEDSAVYLCASSLGVGGLSETQYFGPGTRLLVL.

This clonotype was recorded at least ten times. This chain connects TRBV11-2 to TRBJ2-1; D unclear. V was pared by 5 bases and J by 5 bases, with 13 bases between. CDR3 length equals 14 residues. Germline V gene sequence: CDR1 SGHAT, CDR2 FQNNGV. This chain's CDR3 is CASSPPNRNNEQFF. CDR3 in DNA: TGTGCCAGCAGCCCCCCCAACCGAAACAATGAGCAGTTCTTC. Filled out from reference TRBV11-2 and TRBJ2-1, the complete variable domain reads EAGVAQSPRYKIIEKRQSVAFWCNPISGHATLYWYQQILGQGPKLLIQFQNNGVVDDSQLPKDRFSAERLKGVDSTLKIQPAKLEDSAVYLCASSPPNRNNEQFFGPGTRLTVL.

This clonotype has a count of ten or more. The V call is TRBV2, the J call TRBJ2-3, with D tentatively TRBD2 (5 bases). V was shortened by 6 bases and J by 8 bases, with 12 bases between the two germline ends. CDR1 is SNHLY and CDR2 is FYNNEI in the germline V gene. The CDR3 spans 12 residues. CDR3 region: CASRGLYPTQYF. The CDR3, as DNA: TGTGCCAGCAGAGGACTGTACCCTACGCAGTATTTT.

There are many counts of this clonotype. The chain couples TRBV4-3 to TRBJ1-2; 9 nucleotides match TRBD1. The V gene's germline CDR1 is LGHNA and CDR2 YSLEER. The CDR3 runs to 17 residues. Trimming took 3 bases from V and 6 from J; bases not matched to a gene: 14. The CDR3 sequence is CASSQAYIGTGSNGYTF. CDR3 bases: TGCGCCAGCAGCCAGGCCTATATCGGGACAGGGTCGAATGGCTACACCTTC.

This chain links TRBV20-1 with TRBJ2-5, with 10 bases matching TRBD2. After removal of 1 base from V and 0 bases from J, the junction contained 14 bases not matched to a gene. This CDR3 is built from 19 residues. Germline CDR1 reads DFQATT; CDR2 reads SNEGSKA (reference sequence). CDR3 region: CSARVSFSGLAVYQETQYF. The CDR3 nucleotides are TGCAGTGCTAGAGTTTCATTTTCTGGACTAGCGGTTTACCAAGAGACCCAGTACTTC.

As for this clonotype: One base away lies a much larger clone, so this may be a sequencing read error. The chain uses TRBV5-8 and TRBJ1-1; D unresolved. This CDR3 is built from 14 residues. The V gene's germline CDR1 is SGHTS and CDR2 YDEGEE. The CDR3 coding sequence is TGTGCCAGCAGCTTACTGCCAATGAACACTGAAGGTTTCTTT. This sequence encodes CASSLLPMNTEGFF. The full variable domain, in which reference TRBV5-8 and TRBJ1-1 provide the parts outside the CDR3, is EAGVTQSPTHLIKTRGQQATLRCSPISGHTSVYWYQQALGLGLQFLLWYDEGEERNRGNFPPRFSGRQFPNYSSELNVNALELEDSALYLCASSLLPMNTEGFFGQGTRLTVV.

As regards this clonotype: This is likely a read error, given that the CDR3 carries no conserved phenylalanine or tryptophan at its end. The V call is TRBV4-3, the J call TRBJ2-3; 7 bases agree with TRBD2. The CDR3 length is 14 residues. Germline V gives CDR1 LGHNA, CDR2 YSLEER. CDR3 nucleotide sequence: TGCGCCAGCAACCAAGAATCGCCCAGCGGGGAGCAGTATCTT. Residues: CASNQESPSGEQYL.

Ten or more counts support this clonotype. The genes are TRBV9 and TRBJ2-2; D might be TRBD1 (5 bases). Germline V gives CDR1 SGDLS, CDR2 YYNGEE. Deletions cut 7 bases from V and 6 bases from J, with 10 bases between. The CDR3 length is 12 residues. CDR3 nucleotide sequence: TGTGCCAGCGGGGCCGTGCCCGGGGAGCTGTTTTTT. Translated, it gives CASGAVPGELFF.

The chain combines TRBV4-3 with TRBJ1-1; unclear D gene. V dropped 0 bases and J dropped 5 bases, with 4 bases sitting between them. CDR1 is LGHNA and CDR2 is YSLEER in the germline V gene. CDR3 size: 12 residues. The CDR3 DNA follows: TGCGCCAGCAGCCAAGATGGGACTGAAGCTTTCTTT. Translated: CASSQDGTEAFF.

This clonotype was found many times. The chain uses TRBV18 and TRBJ1-5, with TRBD1 matching over 9 bases. V gave up 5 bases and J gave up 8 bases; unmatched junction bases: 7. The V gene's germline CDR1 is KGHSH and CDR2 LQKENI. The CDR3 is 14 amino acids. CDR3 in DNA: TGTGCCAGCTCAGCGACAGGGGGTAGCAAGCCCCAGCATTTT. Translation: CASSATGGSKPQHF.

There are a few counts of this clonotype. The chain links TRBV18 to TRBJ2-7; 9 bases map to TRBD1. The CDR3 consists of 17 residues. V was pared by 0 bases and J by 4 bases, with 10 bases of the junction left unmatched. Germline values: CDR1 KGHSH, CDR2 LQKENI. This chain's CDR3 is CASSPPQQTGGTYEQYF. CDR3 nucleotides: TGTGCCAGCTCACCACCCCAACAGACAGGGGGGACGTACGAGCAGTACTTC.

As for this clonotype: Given a much more abundant clone one base away, this may be a read error. J is TRBJ1-5 and V is TRBV7-9; 7 nucleotides align to TRBD1. The length of the CDR3 is 14 residues. Germline V lookup: CDR1 SEHNR, CDR2 FQNEAQ (reference sequence). CDR3 in DNA: TGTGCCAGCAGCCTGGGACAGCACAATCAGCACCAGCATTTT. Translated: CASSLGQHNQHQHF.

Remarks on this clonotype: This may stem from a read error, because a much larger clone lies one nucleotide away. This chain connects TRBV7-9 to TRBJ1-1; 9 bases are a match to TRBD1. The CDR3 totals 13 residues. Germline V gives CDR1 SEHNR, CDR2 FQNEAQ (reference sequence). Unmatched junction bases numbered 10, after V lost 5 bases and J lost 12 bases. CDR3 DNA: TGTGCCAGCAGCCCCCGGGACAGGGACGAATCTTTCTTT. Amino acid sequence: CASSPRDRDESFF.

Ten or more counts support this clonotype. J is TRBJ2-7 and V is TRBV4-1; 9 nucleotides match TRBD1. The germline CDR1 and CDR2 sequences are MGHRA and YSYEKL. CDR3 length: 15 residues. The junction had 5 bases not matched to a gene; V was cut back by 0 bases and J by 5 bases. CDR3 in DNA: TGCGCCAGCAGCCAAGACGGGACAGGGTATAACGAGCAGTACTTC. It yields the protein CASSQDGTGYNEQYF.

This clonotype showed up many times. V usage is TRBV7-8 and J usage is TRBJ2-3, with D uncertain. V gave up 5 bases and J gave up 2 bases, with 14 bases separating them. This CDR3 contains 15 residues. The germline CDR1 and CDR2 sequences are SGHVS and FQNEAQ. CDR3 residues: CASSSRTRTTDTQYF. The CDR3 DNA sequence: TGTGCCAGCAGCAGCAGGACGAGGACCACAGATACGCAGTATTTT.

In this sample, this clonotype turned up many times. The chain couples TRBV4-3 to TRBJ2-3; the match to TRBD2 covers 9 bases. V was pared by 0 bases and J by 0 bases, with 7 bases of the junction left unmatched. Germline values: CDR1 LGHNA, CDR2 YSLEER. There are 18 residues in the CDR3. The CDR3 is CASSQELAGTSSTDTQYF. The CDR3 DNA reads TGCGCCAGCAGCCAAGAACTAGCCGGGACTAGCAGCACAGATACGCAGTATTTT.

In its sample, this clonotype was seen many times. The rearrangement uses TRBV19 and TRBJ2-7; D gene unclear. Germline CDR1 reads LNHDA; CDR2 reads SQIVND (reference sequence). The V end was cut by 0 bases, the J end by 5 bases, with 2 bases between. The CDR3 totals 11 residues. Written as DNA, the CDR3 is TGTGCCAGTAGTATAGATAACGAGCAGTACTTC. Its translation is CASSIDNEQYF.

The table lists this clonotype with many counts. V usage is TRBV29-1 and J usage is TRBJ1-4; D remains ambiguous. V was pared by 1 base and J by 0 bases, with 6 bases between. This CDR3 contains 14 residues. Germline V CDR1 and CDR2: SQVTM, ANQGSEA. The CDR3, as DNA: TGCAGCGTTGAAGTAGCAGCAACTAATGAAAAACTGTTTTTT. Translation gives CSVEVAATNEKLFF.

This clonotype came up many times. The chain links TRBV14 to TRBJ2-7; D is unclear. Germline V lookup: CDR1 SGHDN, CDR2 FVKESK. Between the trimmed V and J ends, which lost 8 bases and 0 bases, there was a span of 8 bases. The CDR3 is 12 residues long. The CDR3 here is CASGETSYEQYF. CDR3 coding DNA: TGTGCCAGCGGCGAGACCTCCTACGAGCAGTACTTC.

This chain connects TRBV5-4 to TRBJ1-1; 7 positions agree with TRBD1. The J segment lost 4 bases and the V segment lost 1 base, leaving 7 bases of the junction unmatched. The CDR3 consists of 15 residues. The V gene's germline CDR1 is SGHNT and CDR2 YYREEE (reference sequence). The CDR3 coding sequence is TGTGCCAGCAGCTTGTTTATGGCAGGGGGCACTGAAGCTTTCTTT. Translating gives CASSLFMAGGTEAFF.

In its sample, this clonotype was seen a few times. The germline gene is not matched at one end of the junction; a read error may be the cause. V usage is TRBV27 and J usage is TRBJ2-2; 11 nucleotides line up with TRBD1. Germline CDR1 MNHEY, CDR2 SMNVEV (reference sequence). The CDR3 runs to 18 residues. In nucleotides, the CDR3 is TGTGCCAGCAGTCCGAGGGACAGGGGGAAAACGAACACCGGGGAGCCGTTTTTT. Its protein product is CASSPRDRGKTNTGEPFF.

This clonotype was counted ten times or more. V and J are TRBV12-3 or TRBV12-4 and TRBJ2-6, with no clear D. The V gene lost 5 bases and the J gene lost 0 bases, with 11 bases spanning the gap. There are 16 residues in the CDR3. The CDR3 DNA follows: TGTGCCAGCAGTACCCCTCCATTCTCTGGGGCCAACGTCCTGACTTTC. Residues: CASSTPPFSGANVLTF.

This clonotype was detected many times. The chain employs TRBV27 and TRBJ2-3; D gene uncertain. V was clipped by 1 base and J by 3 bases, with 11 bases between them. Germline values: CDR1 MNHEY, CDR2 SMNVEV (reference sequence). This CDR3 is built from 15 residues. The CDR3 sequence: CASSLFTRKTDTQYF. CDR3 in DNA: TGTGCCAGCAGTTTATTTACCAGAAAAACAGATACGCAGTATTTT.

This clonotype showed up many times. CDR3 residues: CASSESWGFAETQYF. CDR3 nucleotides: TGTGCCAGCAGTGAATCTTGGGGATTCGCAGAGACCCAGTACTTC. This chain uses TRBV6-1 with TRBJ2-5; D not resolved. The V gene's germline CDR1 is MNHNS and CDR2 SASEGT. The CDR3 contains 15 residues. V lost 2 bases and J 4 bases, leaving 14 bases between the germline ends.